The 21 T cell receptor beta chains given below trace back to one sample, sequenced in a study of cytomegalovirus exposure and HLA in healthy donors. The PCR contained 60 Vbeta and 13 Jbeta primers. Assay used: immunoSEQ multiplex PCR; TCRdb lists only in-frame clones, some missing. The sample records fewer than 200,000 clones, about 80% being singletons. The specimen sequenced was PBMCs. All receptors come from a woman aged 25-40 years in good health and CMV-seronegative.

The chain is built from TRBV28 and TRBJ1-2, with D possibly TRBD1 on 5 matching bases. The V gene's germline CDR1 is MDHEN and CDR2 SYDVKM. The germline V and J ends were trimmed by 1 base and 8 bases, with 11 bases remaining between them. This CDR3 has 13 amino acids. The CDR3 region has the DNA TGTGCCAGCAGTTTATCTGGGGGGGGAGGCTACACCTTC. Translation: CASSLSGGGGYTF.

This clone was counted once. The chain uses TRBV7-9 and TRBJ2-7, with 8 bases identical to TRBD1. Germline-derived CDR1 and CDR2 are SEHNR and FQNEAQ (reference sequence). CDR3 size: 13 residues. With 5 bases clipped from V and 1 base from J, the junction kept 1 base outside the gene matches. Here the CDR3 reads CASSHRGSYEQYF. For the CDR3, the DNA is TGTGCCAGCAGCCACAGGGGGTCCTACGAGCAGTACTTC.

The CDR3 DNA follows: TGCGCCAGCAGCCACGACAGGTCGGGGGCCAACGTCCTGACTTTC. Translating it yields CASSHDRSGANVLTF. The chain recombines TRBV4-3 with TRBJ2-6; weak D call: TRBD1 (6 bases). Germline CDR1 is LGHNA and CDR2 is YSLEER. The CDR3 loop spans 15 amino acids. Trimming left V 3 bases short and J 4 bases short, with 10 bases between.

V is TRBV11-2 and J is TRBJ1-2; possibly TRBD1 for D (5 bases). The CDR3 has 13 amino acids. Deletions cut 6 bases from V and 4 bases from J, with 12 bases between. The germline V gene encodes CDR1 SGHAT and CDR2 FQNNGV. The CDR3 sequence is CASSFARAYGYTF. CDR3 nucleotide sequence: TGTGCCAGCAGTTTCGCCAGGGCCTATGGCTACACCTTC.

V usage is TRBV7-2 and J usage is TRBJ1-2; D remains ambiguous. Trimming took off 1 base at V and 5 bases at J, with 8 bases between the two ends. Germline-derived CDR1 and CDR2 are SGHTA and FQGNSA. CDR3 length: 13 residues. CDR3 DNA sequence: TGTGCCAGCAGCTTAGGGCAGGAATATGGCTACACCTTC. It encodes CASSLGQEYGYTF.

The chain employs TRBV5-1 and TRBJ2-7, with 9 bases lining up with TRBD1. J was trimmed by 7 bases and V by 0 bases; bases with no gene match: 8. CDR3 size: 15 residues. Germline V lookup: CDR1 SGHRS, CDR2 YFSETQ. The CDR3 region has the DNA TGCGCCAGCAGCTTGGCACAGGGGGCCCCATGGGAGCAGTACTTC. Its protein is CASSLAQGAPWEQYF.

The J gene is TRBJ2-1, the V gene TRBV4-3; 13 bases line up with TRBD2. Germline V gene data show CDR1 as LGHNA and CDR2 as YSLEER. This CDR3 has 17 residues. The trim removed 5 bases at V and 2 bases at J, leaving 6 bases unmatched. The CDR3 spells CASSVQTSGGAYNEQFF. In nucleotides, the CDR3 is TGCGCCAGCAGCGTACAAACTAGCGGGGGGGCCTACAATGAGCAGTTCTTC.

The DNA for the CDR3 is TGTGCCAGCAGCACGACAGGGGCCAACTATGGCTACACCTTC. Protein: CASSTTGANYGYTF. The V gene is TRBV28, the J gene TRBJ1-2, with TRBD1 identical over 8 bases. This CDR3 region has 14 residues. V trimming: 6 bases; J trimming: 2 bases; junction bases outside the gene matches: 5. Germline-derived CDR1 and CDR2 are MDHEN and SYDVKM.

This sequence joins TRBV6-6 and TRBJ1-2; 10 bases are shared with TRBD1. The V and J ends lost 6 bases and 8 bases, in that order; junction bases with no gene match: 9. This CDR3 spans 14 amino acids. Germline CDR1 reads MNHNY; CDR2 reads SVGAGI (reference sequence). The CDR3 protein is CASSLGQGRKGYTF. The CDR3 coding sequence is TGTGCCAGCAGCTTGGGACAGGGGAGAAAGGGCTACACCTTC.

V is TRBV23-1 and J is TRBJ2-5, with 8 bases lining up with TRBD2. TRBV23-1 is sorted into the ORF group, with uncertain function. V was pared by 0 bases and J by 5 bases, with 5 bases of the junction left unmatched. The CDR3 has 15 amino acids. CDR3 residues: CASSQSGVAGETQYF. CDR3 DNA sequence: TGCGCCAGCAGTCAATCGGGGGTAGCGGGGGAGACCCAGTACTTC.

This chain uses TRBV28 with TRBJ1-5; 7 bases are a match to TRBD1. The CDR3 is made up of 13 amino acids. In germline, CDR1 is MDHEN, CDR2 SYDVKM. Trimming cost V 5 bases and J 6 bases; bases outside gene matches: 4. CDR3 coding DNA: TGTGCCAGCAGTCCAGACAGGGCTCAGCCCCAGCATTTT. Its translation is CASSPDRAQPQHF.

The V gene is TRBV7-8, the J gene TRBJ2-1, with 9 bases identical to TRBD2. This CDR3 contains 16 residues. The germline V gene encodes CDR1 SGHVS and CDR2 FQNEAQ. The V segment lost 1 base and the J segment 7 bases; nucleotides outside the gene matches: 8. Here the CDR3 DNA reads TGTGCCAGCAGCTTAGTGGCGGGGGGGTCCTGGAATGAGCAGTTCTTC. Translated, it gives CASSLVAGGSWNEQFF.

The chain joins TRBV6-6 to TRBJ1-1; D call uncertain. The CDR3 extends over 14 amino acids. The germline V gene has CDR1 MNHNY and CDR2 SVGAGI (reference sequence). Trimming removed 6 bases at V and 3 bases at J, with 14 bases between. This chain's CDR3 is CASSAGYIDTEAFF. The CDR3 DNA reads TGTGCCAGCAGCGCGGGGTATATAGACACTGAAGCTTTCTTT.

The chain has TRBV5-6 and TRBJ2-7; 9 bases align to TRBD1. The CDR3 length is 15 residues. The V and J ends lost 1 base and 5 bases, in that order; junction bases with no gene match: 7. Germline V CDR1 and CDR2: SGHDT, YYEEEE. The CDR3 nucleotides read TGTGCCAGCAGCTTGCGGGACAGGGATACCAACGAGCAGTACTTC. Encoded protein: CASSLRDRDTNEQYF.

V is TRBV2 and J is TRBJ2-1, with 9 positions matching TRBD2. Germline assignment: CDR1 SNHLY and CDR2 FYNNEI. The CDR3 covers 15 residues. The V gene end was trimmed by 8 bases and the J gene end by 9 bases; junction bases not matched to a gene: 14. The CDR3 bases are TGTGCCAGCTCGGCTAGCGGGACTTTTATGGCTGAGCAGTTCTTC. Protein: CASSASGTFMAEQFF.

This clone was seen a handful of times. This chain links TRBV4-3 with TRBJ1-6, with D perhaps matching TRBD1 (6 bases). The CDR3 has 17 amino acids. V was clipped by 0 bases and J by 7 bases, with 16 bases between them. Germline V gene lookup returns CDR1 LGHNA and CDR2 YSLEER. The CDR3 DNA reads TGCGCCAGCAGCCAAGAGAGGGGACACAGCATGAATTCACCCCTCCACTTT. Its translation is CASSQERGHSMNSPLHF.

The J gene is TRBJ2-2, the V gene TRBV27, with 7 bases lining up with TRBD2. This CDR3 is built from 16 residues. V shed 7 bases, J shed 3 bases, and the junction held 11 bases outside the gene matches. Germline V gene sequence: CDR1 MNHEY, CDR2 SMNVEV (reference sequence). In nucleotides, the CDR3 is TGTGCCAGCACCTACATCGGCCTAGCGGACACCGGGGAGCTGTTTTTT. This translates into CASTYIGLADTGELFF.

The J gene is TRBJ2-5, the V gene TRBV29-1; 7 nucleotides line up with TRBD2. Trimming at V came to 7 bases and at J to 5 bases, leaving 7 bases not matched to a gene. CDR3 length: 12 residues. Germline CDR1 and CDR2: SQVTM and ANQGSEA. The CDR3 DNA follows: TGCAGCGCCGGGAACGGGGGGGAGACCCAGTACTTC. It translates to CSAGNGGETQYF.

The chain uses TRBV13 and TRBJ2-3, with 12 bases lining up with TRBD2. The germline gives CDR1 PRHDT, CDR2 FYEKMQ (reference sequence). The CDR3 extends over 15 amino acids. With V trimmed by 5 bases and J by 8 bases, 8 bases remained unmatched. CDR3 protein: CASSPLAGGPGTQYF. The CDR3 nucleotides are TGTGCCAGCAGCCCGCTAGCGGGGGGGCCCGGTACGCAGTATTTT.

The rearrangement links TRBV28 to TRBJ1-5; 12 bases are a match to TRBD1. The V and J ends lost 5 bases and 8 bases, in that order; junction bases with no gene match: 4. The CDR3 contains 14 residues. From germline, CDR1 is MDHEN and CDR2 SYDVKM. CDR3 nucleotides: TGTGCCAGCAGTCTCGGGACAGGGGGCAAGCCCCAGCATTTT. Protein product: CASSLGTGGKPQHF. The entire variable domain, with the rest obtained from reference TRBV28 and TRBJ1-5, is as follows: DVKVTQSSRYLVKRTGEKVFLECVQDMDHENMFWYRQDPGLGLRLIYFSYDVKMKEKGDIPEGYSVSREKKERFSLILESASTNQTSMYLCASSLGTGGKPQHFGDGTRLSIL.

This chain uses TRBV4-1 with TRBJ2-5, with D perhaps TRBD1 (5 bases). The assigned J gene may be wrong: the sequence end matches TRBJ2-7 better. Germline lookup yields CDR1 MGHRA and CDR2 YSYEKL. CDR3 size: 13 residues. CDR3 protein: CASSEQATYEQYF. The CDR3 DNA is TGCGCCAGCAGCGAACAGGCGACCTACGAGCAGTACTTC.